The 18 T cell receptor beta chains reported below all come from one sample, sequenced in a study of cytomegalovirus exposure and HLA in healthy donors. Primers for the PCR totalled 60 Vbeta and 13 Jbeta. The protocol was immunoSEQ multiplex PCR, while the TCRdb copy is restricted to in-frame clones and leaves out a portion. The repertoire holds 65,000 to 95,000 clones, 60% to 85% seen once, with 9.5% to 15% in the top ten. What was sequenced was PBMCs. The receptors here all came from a man aged 70 or older in good health and CMV-seronegative.

This chain joins TRBV6-5 and TRBJ1-1, with D perhaps TRBD1 (5 bases). Germline CDR1 is MNHEY and CDR2 is SVGAGI. Trimming took off 5 bases at V and 2 bases at J, with 15 bases between the two ends. The CDR3 is made up of 15 amino acids. CDR3 sequence reads: CASSTRYRSNTEAFF. In DNA form, the CDR3 reads TGTGCCAGCAGTACCCGATACAGGAGTAACACTGAAGCTTTCTTT.

The chain is built from TRBV5-1 and TRBJ2-1; tentatively, D is TRBD2 (7 bases). V was pared by 3 bases and J by 2 bases, with 18 bases between. Germline-derived CDR1 and CDR2 are SGHRS and YFSETQ. There are 17 residues in the CDR3. CDR3 coding DNA: TGCGCCAGCAGCTCCGCCGGAGGGGGGGCTACCTACAATGAGCAGTTCTTC. Translation: CASSSAGGGATYNEQFF.

The rearrangement joins TRBV19 to TRBJ1-1; possible D gene TRBD1, 5 bases. The germline V gene encodes CDR1 LNHDA and CDR2 SQIVND (reference sequence). The V gene lost 6 bases and the J gene lost 1 base, with 15 bases spanning the gap. The CDR3 is 15 amino acids. CDR3 coding DNA: TGTGCCAGTAGATCCCCAGGGCAGGCGAACACTGAAGCTTTCTTT. This sequence encodes CASRSPGQANTEAFF.

The rearrangement joins TRBV27 to TRBJ1-2, with D maybe TRBD1 (5 bases). Trimming took 3 bases from V and 4 from J, leaving 12 bases between them. Germline V gene lookup returns CDR1 MNHEY and CDR2 SMNVEV (reference sequence). CDR3 size: 14 residues. The CDR3 spells CASSLSGDLYGYTF. The CDR3 DNA sequence: TGTGCCAGCAGTTTGAGCGGGGACCTCTATGGCTACACCTTC.

The chain links TRBV19 to TRBJ1-5, with 11 positions matching TRBD1. Germline V gene sequence: CDR1 LNHDA, CDR2 SQIVND (reference sequence). V lost 5 bases to trimming and J lost 7 bases; unmatched junction nucleotides: 7. This CDR3 comprises 15 residues. The CDR3: CASSSAGTGGQPQHF. The CDR3 nucleotides are TGTGCCAGTAGTTCTGCCGGGACAGGGGGACAGCCCCAGCATTTT.

V is TRBV7-2 and J is TRBJ1-3; 7 bases map to TRBD1. This CDR3 has 15 amino acids. Germline V gene sequence: CDR1 SGHTA, CDR2 FQGNSA. Germline trimming cut 5 bases from V and 2 bases from J; bases unmatched to any gene: 6. The CDR3 DNA reads TGTGCCAGCAGCCCAGGGGGGAGCGCTGGAAACACCATATATTTT. Protein: CASSPGGSAGNTIYF. Supplemented by reference TRBV7-2 and TRBJ1-3, the full variable domain reads GAGVSQSPSNKVTEKGKDVELRCDPISGHTALYWYRQSLGQGLEFLIYFQGNSAPDKSGLPSDRFSAERTGGSVSTLTIQRTQQEDSAVYLCASSPGGSAGNTIYFGEGSWLTVV.

This chain links TRBV29-1 with TRBJ1-1; perhaps TRBD1 as D (5 bases). This CDR3 is built from 13 residues. Trimming cost V 7 bases and J 0 bases, with 12 bases left between them. Germline V gene data show CDR1 as SQVTM and CDR2 as ANQGSEA. The CDR3 loop is CSGGRNMNTEAFF. In nucleotides, the CDR3 is TGCAGCGGGGGCAGGAATATGAACACTGAAGCTTTCTTT.

This sequence joins TRBV9 and TRBJ1-2; 11 nucleotides line up with TRBD1. This CDR3 is built from 15 residues. Trimming took 0 bases from V and 9 from J; bases not matched to a gene: 7. Germline V lookup: CDR1 SGDLS, CDR2 YYNGEE. Here the CDR3 reads CASSVGPRDRGSYTF. For the CDR3, the DNA is TGTGCCAGCAGCGTAGGCCCACGGGACAGGGGGAGCTACACCTTC.

This clone appeared a few times. The chain has TRBV7-9 and TRBJ2-5, with D maybe TRBD2 (5 bases). This CDR3 has 15 residues. Germline CDR1 is SEHNR and CDR2 is FQNEAQ (reference sequence). V lost 6 bases, J lost 3 bases, and 17 bases lay in between. CDR3 amino acids: CASSSLLGKEETQYF. In nucleotides, the CDR3 is TGTGCCAGCAGTTCGCTACTAGGCAAAGAAGAGACCCAGTACTTC.

The CDR3 reads CASSEAGGSYEQYF. CDR3 nucleotides: TGTGCCAGCAGTGAAGCAGGGGGCTCCTACGAGCAGTACTTC. This rearrangement joins TRBV6-1 to TRBJ2-7; a weak D match, TRBD1 (6 bases). V was cut by 0 bases and J by 0 bases, with 6 bases left in between. From germline, CDR1 is MNHNS and CDR2 SASEGT. The CDR3 sequence is 14 residues long.

The chain couples TRBV19 to TRBJ1-6, with 7 bases lining up with TRBD1. Germline values: CDR1 LNHDA, CDR2 SQIVND (reference sequence). The V segment lost 6 bases and the J segment 6 bases; nucleotides outside the gene matches: 17. The length of the CDR3 is 18 residues. DNA of the CDR3: TGTGCCAGTAGGCCGGGACAGTCAATTTCCGTAGCTAATTCACCCCTCCACTTT. Protein sequence: CASRPGQSISVANSPLHF.

With respect to this clone: This sample includes further DNA sequences coding for the same CDR3. The chain combines TRBV7-2 with TRBJ2-7, with 8 bases fitting TRBD1. This CDR3 has 15 amino acids. Germline-derived CDR1 and CDR2 are SGHTA and FQGNSA. After removal of 3 bases from V and 0 bases from J, the junction contained 4 bases not matched to a gene. In DNA, the CDR3 is TGTGCCAGCAGCTTCACCGGGACAGGCTCCTACGAGCAGTACTTC. It encodes CASSFTGTGSYEQYF.

The rearrangement uses TRBV6-6 and TRBJ2-1, with D perhaps matching TRBD2 (5 bases). V gave up 2 bases and J gave up 0 bases, with 5 bases separating them. There are 14 residues in the CDR3. Germline V gene sequence: CDR1 MNHNY, CDR2 SVGAGI (reference sequence). The DNA for the CDR3 is TGTGCCAGCAGTTACGGGAGCTCCTACAATGAGCAGTTCTTC. It encodes CASSYGSSYNEQFF.

This clone was found many times. V gene TRBV7-2 combines with J gene TRBJ2-3; D is possibly TRBD2 (5 bases). Deletions cut 2 bases from V and 2 bases from J, with 14 bases between. The germline V gene encodes CDR1 SGHTA and CDR2 FQGNSA. CDR3 size: 16 residues. The CDR3 sequence is CASSLPGLPNTDTQYF. In nucleotides, the CDR3 is TGTGCCAGCAGCTTACCGGGGTTACCCAACACAGATACGCAGTATTTT.

V and J are TRBV7-9 and TRBJ1-5; D might be TRBD1 (5 bases). Per the germline V gene, CDR1 is SEHNR and CDR2 is FQNEAQ (reference sequence). V lost 5 bases, J lost 5 bases, and 10 bases lay in between. The CDR3 spans 13 residues. In DNA, the CDR3 is TGTGCCAGCAGCGACGACAGTTATCAGCCCCAGCATTTT. Its translation is CASSDDSYQPQHF.

The genes are TRBV6-5 and TRBJ1-5, with 8 bases fitting TRBD1. The CDR3 extends over 15 amino acids. The trim removed 4 bases at V and 9 bases at J, leaving 11 bases unmatched. The germline V gene encodes CDR1 MNHEY and CDR2 SVGAGI. The CDR3 spells CASSSSRTGTVPQHF. For the CDR3, the DNA is TGTGCCAGCAGTTCATCGAGGACAGGGACCGTGCCCCAGCATTTT.

The chain has TRBV10-3 and TRBJ1-2; 7 bases agree with TRBD1. Per germline, CDR1 ENHRY and CDR2 SYGVKD. Germline trimming cut 4 bases from V and 3 bases from J; bases unmatched to any gene: 11. This CDR3 region has 16 residues. The DNA for the CDR3 is TGTGCCATCAGTGGGGGGGACTCGACAGGGCACTATGGCTACACCTTC. It is translated as CAISGGDSTGHYGYTF.

This chain uses TRBV7-2 with TRBJ1-1, with D unclear. The CDR3 spans 15 residues. The V and J ends lost 5 bases and 5 bases respectively, with 18 bases between them. Germline-derived CDR1 and CDR2 are SGHTA and FQGNSA. CDR3 DNA sequence: TGTGCCAGCAGCACCTCTTCTGGGGAGAATACTGAAGCTTTCTTT. This encodes CASSTSSGENTEAFF.